This is a list of T cell receptor beta chains from one sample in a study of T cell repertoires in cytomegalovirus infection. From the reads, TCRdb called clonotypes with MiXCR, one entry per CDR3 protein. Of 150,000 to 200,000 distinct CDR3 sequences in the sample, more than 9% were seen once. The sequenced sample consisted of PBMCs. The receptors come from a human donor in good health (CMV status not recorded). Some clones in this sample may be carry-over from other donors' samples. Each CDR3 is given with its conserved first and last residue. The D gene is left open where the match is weak. Expanded clones are given a class, and other clones once, few, many or no size at all.

few	.	TRBV27	TRBJ2-7	14	TGTGCCAGCAGTACCCCCGGCGGGTTCAACGAGCAGTACTTC	CASSTPGGFNEQYF
many	.	TRBV5-4	TRBJ2-5	16	TGTGCCAGCAGCCCCCCGCGCTCGGCGAGCAGGGAGACCCAGTACTTC	CASSPPRSASRETQYF
many	.	TRBV7-2	TRBJ2-6	17	TGTGCCAGCAGCGTACAGGGACGGAGCTCTGGGGCCAACGTCCTGACTTTC	CASSVQGRSSGANVLTF
many	.	TRBV7-2	TRBJ1-2	14	TGTGCCAGCAGCGGGGGGGTCGAAAACTATGGCTACACCTTC	CASSGGVENYGYTF
many	.	TRBV7-2	TRBJ2-5	15	TGTGCCAGCAGCCTCGCTCAGGGTTACCAAGAGACCCAGTACTTC	CASSLAQGYQETQYF
.	.	TRBV14	TRBJ2-3	19	TGTGCCAGCAGCCAAGAGGGACACTTTGTGGGGGGAGGCACAGATACGCAGTATTTT	CASSQEGHFVGGGTDTQYF
many	.	TRBV7-9	TRBJ2-1	13	TGTGCCATACACTTAGGCGGGTACAATGAGCAGTTCTTC	CAIHLGGYNEQFF
many	.	TRBV20-1	TRBJ1-2	13	TGCAGTGCTGTCACAGGGTTCAGCTATGGCTACACCTTC	CSAVTGFSYGYTF
many	.	TRBV7-6	TRBJ1-1	16	TGTGCCAGCAGCTCCGAGGACGCAGGGGCGAACACTGAAGCTTTCTTT	CASSSEDAGANTEAFF
few	TRBD1	TRBV7-3	TRBJ2-2	14	TGTGCCAGCAGCTTTACAGGGGCCACCGGGGAGCTGTTTTTT	CASSFTGATGELFF
many	TRBD1	TRBV7-9	TRBJ1-1	15	TGTGCCAGCAGCGATCTTGGGACAGCCAACACTGAAGCTTTCTTT	CASSDLGTANTEAFF
many	.	TRBV2	TRBJ1-2	14	TGTGCCAGCAGCGACGGGGGAACTAACTATGGCTACACCTTC	CASSDGGTNYGYTF
few	.	TRBV19	TRBJ1-1	13	TGTGCCAGTAGTATACTGATGAACACTGAAGCTTTCTTT	CASSILMNTEAFF
few	TRBD1	TRBV5-1	TRBJ1-2	15	TGCGCCAGCAGCTTAGGGACAGTGATGAACTATGGCTACACCTTC	CASSLGTVMNYGYTF
many	.	TRBV20-1	TRBJ1-1	14	TGCAGTGCCCAAAATGGGGGCTCGAACACTGAAGCTTTCTTT	CSAQNGGSNTEAFF
many	.	TRBV7-2	TRBJ1-4	14	TGTGCCAGCAGCTTAGCGCTTGACAGTGAAAAACTGTTTTTT	CASSLALDSEKLFF
.	.	TRBV3-1	TRBJ1-1	15	TGTGCCAGCAGCGCAGGGATTCAGGCGAACACTGAAGCTTTCTTT	CASSAGIQANTEAFF
many	.	TRBV7-2	TRBJ1-5	15	TGTGCCAGCAGCTTCCGTGGGGCATCAGATCAGCCCCAGCATTTT	CASSFRGASDQPQHF
few	.	TRBV7-9	TRBJ1-6	16	TGTGCCAGCAGCCCGGGACGGGACTCCTATAATTCACCCCTCCACTTT	CASSPGRDSYNSPLHF
few	TRBD2	TRBV5-6	TRBJ2-2	17	TGTGCCAGCAGCTTCGAGCGGGAGGGCCCGAACACCGGGGAGCTGTTTTTT	CASSFEREGPNTGELFF
many	TRBD1	TRBV7-2	TRBJ2-7	14	TGTGCCAGCAGCTTTGACAGGGGGTCCTACGAGCAGTACTTC	CASSFDRGSYEQYF
many	.	TRBV12-3/TRBV12-4	TRBJ2-3	14	TGTGCCAGCAGTTTCGGGCACCTCACAGATACGCAGTATTTT	CASSFGHLTDTQYF
.	.	TRBV5-5	TRBJ2-3	13	TGTGCCAGCCGATGGGGGGTCCCAGATACGCAGTATTTT	CASRWGVPDTQYF
.	.	TRBV4-2	TRBJ1-1	15	TGTGCCAGCAGCCAAGCCTTGACGGCTAACACTGAAGCTTTCTTT	CASSQALTANTEAFF
.	.	TRBV7-8	TRBJ2-3	16	TGTGCCAGCAGCTTAAAGGGGGCGGGGGGCACAGATACGCAGTATTTT	CASSLKGAGGTDTQYF
many	.	TRBV11-2	TRBJ1-1	14	TGTGCCAGCACCGCTAGTACGGGAGGGACTGAAGCTTTCTTT	CASTASTGGTEAFF
.	.	TRBV6-5	TRBJ1-4	13	TGTGCCAGCAGCCGGGACACTAATGAAAAACTGTTTTTT	CASSRDTNEKLFF
many	TRBD1	TRBV19	TRBJ2-3	16	TGTGCCAGTAGACCTACCGGACAGGGAACCACAGATACGCAGTATTTT	CASRPTGQGTTDTQYF
once	.	TRBV24-1	TRBJ2-3	12	TGTGCCACCAGTCAAGTCGCAGATACGCAGTATTTT	CATSQVADTQYF
many	.	TRBV19	TRBJ1-3	15	TGTGCCAGTAGCCGAGAGGGGAGAGGTGGAAACACCATATATTTT	CASSREGRGGNTIYF
few	.	TRBV20-1	TRBJ2-3	14	TGCAGTGCCTCCCGAGGGGGCGGGGCAGATACGCAGTATTTT	CSASRGGGADTQYF
many	.	TRBV28	TRBJ2-7	12	TGTGCCAGCAGTCGCCGAGCCTACGAGCAGTACTTC	CASSRRAYEQYF
few	.	TRBV19	TRBJ1-5	14	TGTGCCAGTTCCCTGGAGAAGAGCAATCAGCCCCAGCATTTT	CASSLEKSNQPQHF
few	.	TRBV19	TRBJ2-5	15	TGTGCCAGTAGTATGCGTCTCAGTTCCCAAGAGACCCAGTACTTC	CASSMRLSSQETQYF
many	.	TRBV7-6	TRBJ1-1	13	TGTGCCAGCAGCTTAGAGATGAACACTGAAGCTTTCTTT	CASSLEMNTEAFF
.	.	TRBV7-4	TRBJ2-5	11	TGTGCCCTCCCGGGGGCGGAGACCCAGTACTTC	CALPGAETQYF
many	.	TRBV6-2/TRBV6-3	TRBJ1-5	13	TGTGCCACCACCACGGGGGCTGGTCAGCCCCAGCATTTT	CATTTGAGQPQHF
many	.	TRBV7-2	TRBJ2-3	16	TGTGCCAGCAGCTCCCTCCCCCAGGAATTGCAAGATACGCAGTATTTT	CASSSLPQELQDTQYF
few	.	TRBV14	TRBJ1-2	13	TGTGCCAGCAGCCAGGCGGACGGATATGGCTACACCTTC	CASSQADGYGYTF
few	.	TRBV29-1	TRBJ2-2	15	TGCAGCGCCGCCGGCGGCCAGGGTAGGACCGGGGAGCTGTTTTTT	CSAAGGQGRTGELFF
many	.	TRBV7-9	TRBJ2-5	13	TGTGCCAGCAGATTCGGGGCCCAAGAGACCCAGTACTTC	CASRFGAQETQYF
few	.	TRBV7-2	TRBJ1-2	12	TGTGCCAGCAGCCCCAGGTCGACAGGCTACACCTTC	CASSPRSTGYTF